The clone carrying this T cell receptor (beta chain) was observed once. Its cognate antigen is unknown. The sample comes from a study of CD8+CD57+ T cells in acquired aplastic anemia. Study observations and caveats: The number of CD8+ CDR3 sequences shared by patients and controls was fewer than 35.

Genomic DNA provided the template from which TCR beta VDJ and CDR3 profiles were obtained. TCRdb called the reads again in MiXCR, with one record for every CDR3 protein. The sample yields about 170,000 distinct CDR3 sequences, 55% to 75% seen once. CDR3 length: 14 residues. Losses at the gene ends were 5 bases for V and 4 bases for J; bases not matched to a gene: 3. Germline V gene lookup returns CDR1 SNHLY and CDR2 FYNNEI. This TCR was recovered from a human donor in good health. Sequenced: sorted CD4+, CD8+, or CD8+CD57+ T cells (not recorded which) from PBMCs. The rearrangement links TRBV2 to TRBJ2-1; 9 bases map to TRBD2. The CDR3 region is CASSFAGGYNEQFF. The CDR3 nucleotides read TGTGCCAGCAGTTTCGCGGGAGGGTACAATGAGCAGTTCTTC.